This passage covers 7 T cell receptor beta chains from one sample sequenced in a study of blood T cell repertoires in COVID-19. The repertoire was sequenced with immunoSEQ multiplex PCR; TCRdb's copy has only in-frame clones and lacks some. Of 150,000 to 250,000 clones listed, roughly 90% are singletons. The sequenced material came from PBMCs or T cells enriched from blood (not recorded which). The origin of the receptors is a woman aged 30 to 39 who had recovered from COVID-19.

The chain links TRBV4-1 to TRBJ2-1, with TRBD2 identical over 7 bases. The CDR3 is 17 amino acids. Germline V gene lookup returns CDR1 MGHRA and CDR2 YSYEKL. After removal of 4 bases from V and 3 bases from J, the junction contained 12 bases not matched to a gene. The CDR3 reads CASSLRSKGGSYNEQFF. The DNA of the CDR3 is TGCGCCAGCAGCCTACGGTCTAAGGGCGGGAGCTACAATGAGCAGTTCTTC.

Regarding this clone: Other DNA sequences in the sample encode the same CDR3. The V gene is TRBV6-5, the J gene TRBJ1-1; D is ambiguous. The CDR3 is 14 amino acids. The germline gives CDR1 MNHEY, CDR2 SVGAGI. Deletions cut 0 bases from V and 1 base from J, with 6 bases between. The CDR3 loop reads CASSYSTGNTEAFF. DNA for the CDR3: TGTGCCAGCAGTTACTCGACGGGGAACACTGAAGCTTTCTTT.

The rearrangement uses TRBV4-2 and TRBJ2-1; 8 nucleotides line up with TRBD2. Germline values: CDR1 LGHNA, CDR2 YNFKEQ. V lost 3 bases and J lost 6; bases outside the gene matches: 10. CDR3 size: 16 residues. The CDR3 region is CASSHRSGSGGNEQFF. In DNA, the CDR3 is TGTGCCAGCAGCCACAGAAGCGGGAGTGGTGGCAATGAGCAGTTCTTC.

J is TRBJ2-5 and V is TRBV5-1, with 7 bases matching TRBD1. The CDR3 consists of 13 residues. The germline CDR1 and CDR2 sequences are SGHRS and YFSETQ. Trimming at V came to 3 bases and at J to 4 bases, leaving 3 bases not matched to a gene. The CDR3 nucleotides read TGCGCCAGCAGCTCACAGGGGACAGAGACCCAGTACTTC. Encoded protein: CASSSQGTETQYF.

The chain uses TRBV3-1 (or the pseudogene TRBV3-2) and TRBJ2-7; D possibly corresponds to TRBD1 (7 bases). The CDR3 has 14 residues. The germline CDR1 and CDR2 sequences are LGHDT and YNNKEL (reference sequence). Between the trimmed V and J ends, which lost 3 bases and 1 base, there was a span of 10 bases. CDR3: CASSQAGGSYEQYF. CDR3 DNA sequence: TGTGCCAGCAGCCAGGCAGGGGGGTCCTACGAGCAGTACTTC.

The chain links TRBV11-3 to TRBJ1-5; D gene ambiguous. The CDR3 runs to 14 residues. Trimming shortened V by 4 bases and J by 4 bases, and 11 bases separated the two germline ends. From germline, CDR1 is SGHNT and CDR2 YENEEA. This CDR3 is CASSSGLGNQPQHF. DNA for the CDR3: TGTGCCAGCAGCTCGGGGTTAGGGAATCAGCCCCAGCATTTT.

The chain employs TRBV18 and TRBJ1-6, with 9 bases identical to TRBD1. The junction had 4 bases not matched to a gene; V was cut back by 2 bases and J by 8 bases. The CDR3 has 15 amino acids. Germline V gene data show CDR1 as KGHSH and CDR2 as LQKENI. CDR3 nucleotides: TGTGCCAGCTCACCATTGAGGACAGGGGATTCACCCCTCCACTTT. This codes for CASSPLRTGDSPLHF. Using reference TRBV18 and TRBJ1-6 for the parts outside the CDR3, the full variable domain is NAGVMQNPRHLVRRRGQEARLRCSPMKGHSHVYWYRQLPEEGLKFMVYLQKENIIDESGMPKERFSAEFPKEGPSILRIQQVVRGDSAAYFCASSPLRTGDSPLHFGNGTRLTVT.